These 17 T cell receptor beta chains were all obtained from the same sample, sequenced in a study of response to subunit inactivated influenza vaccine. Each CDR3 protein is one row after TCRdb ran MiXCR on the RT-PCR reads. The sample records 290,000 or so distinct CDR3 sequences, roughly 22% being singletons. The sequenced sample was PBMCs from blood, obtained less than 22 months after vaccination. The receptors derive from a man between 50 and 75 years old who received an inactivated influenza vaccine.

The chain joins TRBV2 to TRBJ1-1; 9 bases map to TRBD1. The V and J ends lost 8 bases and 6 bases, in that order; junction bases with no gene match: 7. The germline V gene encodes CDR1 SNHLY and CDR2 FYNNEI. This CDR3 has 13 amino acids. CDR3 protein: CASVLGQGSEAFF. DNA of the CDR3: TGTGCCAGCGTGTTGGGACAGGGCTCTGAAGCTTTCTTT.

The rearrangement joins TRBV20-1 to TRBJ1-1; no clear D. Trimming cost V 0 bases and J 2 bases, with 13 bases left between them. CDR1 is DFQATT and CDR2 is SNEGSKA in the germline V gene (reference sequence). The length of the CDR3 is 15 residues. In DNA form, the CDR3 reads TGCAGTGCTAGAGATGGACGGCAGATCAACACTGAAGCTTTCTTT. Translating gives CSARDGRQINTEAFF.

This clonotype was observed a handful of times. The CDR3 bases are TGTGCCAGCAGCCAAGATCGGGGAGTTGCGAAAAAACTGTTTTTT. This gives the protein CASSQDRGVAKKLFF. This chain connects TRBV14 to TRBJ1-4; D remains ambiguous. V dropped 0 bases and J dropped 9 bases, with 14 bases sitting between them. Germline CDR1 and CDR2: SGHDN and FVKESK. The CDR3 has 15 residues.

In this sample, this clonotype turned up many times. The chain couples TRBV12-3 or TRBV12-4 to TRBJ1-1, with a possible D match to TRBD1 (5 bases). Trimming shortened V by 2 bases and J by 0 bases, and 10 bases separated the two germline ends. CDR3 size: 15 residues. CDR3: CASSLTQGMNTEAFF. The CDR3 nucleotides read TGTGCCAGCAGTTTAACCCAGGGTATGAACACTGAAGCTTTCTTT.

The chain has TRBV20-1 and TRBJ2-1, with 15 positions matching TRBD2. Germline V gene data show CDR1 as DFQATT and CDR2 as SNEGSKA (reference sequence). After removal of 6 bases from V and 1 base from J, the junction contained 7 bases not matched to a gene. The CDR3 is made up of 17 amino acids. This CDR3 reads CSAEGLAGGRSYNEQFF. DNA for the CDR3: TGCAGTGCCGAGGGACTAGCGGGAGGCAGGTCCTACAATGAGCAGTTCTTC.

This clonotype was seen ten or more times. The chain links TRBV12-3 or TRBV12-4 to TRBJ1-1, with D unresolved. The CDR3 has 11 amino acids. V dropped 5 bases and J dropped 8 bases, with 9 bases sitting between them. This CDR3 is CASSLWAEAFF. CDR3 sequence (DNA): TGTGCCAGCAGTCTATGGGCGGAAGCTTTCTTT.

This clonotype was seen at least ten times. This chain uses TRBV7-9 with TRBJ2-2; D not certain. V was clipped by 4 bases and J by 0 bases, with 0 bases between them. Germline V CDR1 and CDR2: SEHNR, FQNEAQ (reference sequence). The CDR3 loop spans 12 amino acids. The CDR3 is CASSSNTGELFF. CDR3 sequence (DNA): TGTGCCAGCAGCTCGAACACCGGGGAGCTGTTTTTT.

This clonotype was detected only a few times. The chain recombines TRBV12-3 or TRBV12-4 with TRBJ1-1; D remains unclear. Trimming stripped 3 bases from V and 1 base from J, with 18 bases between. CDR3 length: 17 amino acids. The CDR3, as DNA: TGTGCCAGCAGTTTTTATCGCCGACGGATGCGGAACACTGAAGCTTTCTTT. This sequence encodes CASSFYRRRMRNTEAFF.

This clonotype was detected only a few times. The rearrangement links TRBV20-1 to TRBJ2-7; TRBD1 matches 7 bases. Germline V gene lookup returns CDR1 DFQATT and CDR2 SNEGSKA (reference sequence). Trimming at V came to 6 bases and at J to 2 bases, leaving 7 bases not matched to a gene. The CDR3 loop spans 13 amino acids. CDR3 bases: TGCAGTGCGTTACTTGGGACAGCCTACGAGCAGTACTTC. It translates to CSALLGTAYEQYF.

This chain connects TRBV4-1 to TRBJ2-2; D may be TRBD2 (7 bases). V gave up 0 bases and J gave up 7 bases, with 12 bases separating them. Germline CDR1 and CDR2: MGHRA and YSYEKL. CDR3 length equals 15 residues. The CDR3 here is CASSQEGGGGGELFF. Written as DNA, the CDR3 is TGCGCCAGCAGCCAAGAAGGGGGGGGAGGCGGGGAGCTGTTTTTT.

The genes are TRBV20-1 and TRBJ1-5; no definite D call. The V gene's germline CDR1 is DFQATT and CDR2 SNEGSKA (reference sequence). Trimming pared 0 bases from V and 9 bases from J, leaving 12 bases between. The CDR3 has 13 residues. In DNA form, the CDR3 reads TGCAGTGCTAGAGATGGAGGCCCTGGGCCCCAGCATTTT. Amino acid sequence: CSARDGGPGPQHF.

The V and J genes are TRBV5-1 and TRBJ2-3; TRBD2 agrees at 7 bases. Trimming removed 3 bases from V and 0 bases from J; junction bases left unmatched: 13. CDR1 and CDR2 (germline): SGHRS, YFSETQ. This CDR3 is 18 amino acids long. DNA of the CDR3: TGCGCCAGCAGCTCTCGTCCTAGCGGAGGGACTAGCACAGATACGCAGTATTTT. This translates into CASSSRPSGGTSTDTQYF.

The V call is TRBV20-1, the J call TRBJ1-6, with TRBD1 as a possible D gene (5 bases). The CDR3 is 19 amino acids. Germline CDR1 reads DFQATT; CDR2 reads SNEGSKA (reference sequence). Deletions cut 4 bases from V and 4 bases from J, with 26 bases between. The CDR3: CSAMLRGPKIGVYNSPLHF. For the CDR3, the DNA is TGCAGTGCTATGTTAAGAGGGCCCAAGATAGGGGTGTATAATTCACCCCTCCACTTT.

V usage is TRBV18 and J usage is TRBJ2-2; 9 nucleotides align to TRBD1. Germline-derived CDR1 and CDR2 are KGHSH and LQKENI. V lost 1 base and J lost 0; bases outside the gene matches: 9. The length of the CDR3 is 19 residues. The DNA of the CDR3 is TGTGCCAGCTCACCACGTCAGACAGGGGGTTTGACGAACACCGGGGAGCTGTTTTTT. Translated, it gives CASSPRQTGGLTNTGELFF.

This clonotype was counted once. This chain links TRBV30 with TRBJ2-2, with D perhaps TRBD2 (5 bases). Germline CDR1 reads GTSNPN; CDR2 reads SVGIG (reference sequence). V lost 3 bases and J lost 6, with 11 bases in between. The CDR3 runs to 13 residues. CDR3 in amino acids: CAWRGLPAGELFF. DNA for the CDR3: TGTGCCTGGAGAGGACTTCCCGCCGGGGAGCTGTTTTTT.

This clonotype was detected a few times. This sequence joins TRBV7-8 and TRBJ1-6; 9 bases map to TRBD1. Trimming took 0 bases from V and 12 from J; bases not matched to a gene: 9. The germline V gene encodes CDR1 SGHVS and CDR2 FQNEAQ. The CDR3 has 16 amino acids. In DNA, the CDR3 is TGTGCCAGCAGCTTAGCGCTGGGACAGGGTTTCCAACCCCTCCACTTT. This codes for CASSLALGQGFQPLHF.

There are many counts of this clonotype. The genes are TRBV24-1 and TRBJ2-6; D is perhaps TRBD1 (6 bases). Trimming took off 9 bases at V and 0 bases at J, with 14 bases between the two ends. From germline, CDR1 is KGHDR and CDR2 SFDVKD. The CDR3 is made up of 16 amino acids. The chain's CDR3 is CATADSRTSGANVLTF. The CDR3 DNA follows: TGTGCCACCGCGGACAGTCGAACCTCTGGGGCCAACGTCCTGACTTTC.